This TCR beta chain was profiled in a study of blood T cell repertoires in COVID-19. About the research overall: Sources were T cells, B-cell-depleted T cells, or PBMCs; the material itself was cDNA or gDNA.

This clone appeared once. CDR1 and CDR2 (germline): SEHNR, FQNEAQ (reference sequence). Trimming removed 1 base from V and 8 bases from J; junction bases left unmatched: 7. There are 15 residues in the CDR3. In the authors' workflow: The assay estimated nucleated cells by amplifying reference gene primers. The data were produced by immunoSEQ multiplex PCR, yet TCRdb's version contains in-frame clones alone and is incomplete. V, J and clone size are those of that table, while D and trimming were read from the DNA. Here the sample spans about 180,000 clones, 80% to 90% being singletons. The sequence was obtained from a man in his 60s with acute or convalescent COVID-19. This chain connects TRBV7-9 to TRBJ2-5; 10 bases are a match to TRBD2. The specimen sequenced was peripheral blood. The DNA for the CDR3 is TGTGCCAGCAGCTTAGTGCTAGCGGGAGTGAACACCCAGTACTTC. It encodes CASSLVLAGVNTQYF. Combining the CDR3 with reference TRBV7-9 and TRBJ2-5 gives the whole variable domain DTGVSQNPRHKITKRGQNVTFRCDPISEHNRLYWYRQTLGQGPEFLTYFQNEAQLEKSRLLSDRFSAERPKGSFSTLEIQRTEQGDSAMYLCASSLVLAGVNTQYFGPGTRLLVL.